This TCR beta chain stems from a study of technical replicates of blood from a few donors. V lost 6 bases to trimming and J lost 7 bases, with 13 bases between them. CDR3 length: 13 amino acids. The germline V gene has CDR1 SGHTA and CDR2 FQGTGA. Measured with immunoSEQ multiplex PCR; TCRdb has only the in-frame clones, and not every one. Seen here are some 80,000 clones, about 92% observed once, and the top ten hold about 0.41%. The source of this sequence is a human donor in good health. What was sequenced was T cells isolated from PBMCs. The chain recombines TRBV7-3 with TRBJ2-1; weak D call: TRBD2 (6 bases). The CDR3 DNA is TGTGCCAGCAGTTCCCCGGGGGTAAATGAGCAGTTCTTC. Its translation: CASSSPGVNEQFF.